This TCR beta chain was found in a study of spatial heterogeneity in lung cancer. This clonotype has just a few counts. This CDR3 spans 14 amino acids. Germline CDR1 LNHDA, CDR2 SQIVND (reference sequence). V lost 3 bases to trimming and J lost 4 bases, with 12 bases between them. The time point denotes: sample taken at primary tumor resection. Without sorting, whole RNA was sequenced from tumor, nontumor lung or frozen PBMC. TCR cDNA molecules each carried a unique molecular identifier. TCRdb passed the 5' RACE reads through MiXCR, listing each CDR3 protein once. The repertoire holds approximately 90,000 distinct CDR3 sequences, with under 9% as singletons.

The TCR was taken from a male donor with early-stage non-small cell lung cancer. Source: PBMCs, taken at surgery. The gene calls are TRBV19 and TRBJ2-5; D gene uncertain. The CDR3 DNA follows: TGTGCCAGTAGTATCTCTATACGAGGAGAGACCCAGTACTTC. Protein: CASSISIRGETQYF.